This T cell receptor beta chain came from a study of T cells in Graves' hyperthyroidism and ophthalmopathy. Ophthalmopathy cases scored 3 or more on the Clinical Activity Score and 4 or more on NOSPECS grade, with duration below 3 months. Exclusion criteria comprised uncontrolled infection, other autoimmune disease, pregnancy or lactation. The CDR3 loop spans 13 amino acids. V was shortened by 6 bases and J by 4 bases, with 12 bases between the two germline ends. CDR1 is ENHRY and CDR2 is SYGVKD in the germline V gene. This clonotype was counted at least ten times. Amplification of TCR beta CDR3 regions was performed using RNA transcripts as template. With the HTBI primer set, the TCR CDR3 went through a first round of RT-PCR. TCRdb reanalysed the multiplex PCR reads using MiXCR and keeps one entry per CDR3 protein. The profile shows approximately 300,000 distinct CDR3 sequences, approximately 17% of them singletons.

The sequenced material came from blood. This TCR was recovered from a woman aged 55-75 years with Graves' ophthalmopathy. The chain carries TRBV10-3 and TRBJ1-2; weak D call: TRBD1 (5 bases). This CDR3 is CAIRRDLIYGYTF. DNA for the CDR3: TGTGCCATCAGAAGGGACCTGATCTATGGCTACACCTTC.